This TCR beta chain was captured in a study of cytomegalovirus exposure and HLA in healthy donors. Study observations and caveats: HLA alleles were associated with around 17,000 TCR beta sequences in a later analysis at 0.05 false discovery rate. In a later analysis, an Asian-associated ancestry cluster reportedly showed fewer N-insertions than the roughly 700-donor mean. While the bulk of TCR sequences proved rare, some public TCRs turned up in many donors. CMV serostatus was the sole immune exposure information available.

Primers: 60 Vbeta forward and 13 Jbeta reverse. This table comes from immunoSEQ multiplex PCR, and its TCRdb copy is limited to in-frame clones, with some not included. This table holds fewer than 250,000 clones, more than 75% found once. On this clone: What it binds is unknown.

The CDR3 runs to 15 residues. The V and J ends lost 2 bases and 5 bases, in that order; junction bases with no gene match: 5. Germline values: CDR1 SGHNT, CDR2 YENEEA. The clonotype comes from a woman between 50 and 59 years old in good health and CMV-seronegative. The J gene is TRBJ2-5, the V gene TRBV11-3; 10 nucleotides align to TRBD2. Sequencing input: PBMCs. The CDR3 coding sequence is TGTGCCAGCAGCTTATCTAGCGGGGGACGGGAGACCCAGTACTTC. Protein sequence: CASSLSSGGRETQYF.